This T cell receptor (beta chain) emerged from a study of Ad26.COV2.S vaccination and SARS-CoV-2 variants (dated by TCRdb to 2020 to 2023). In terms of the full investigation: Vaccine-arm donors were drawn from COV1001, a multicentre, randomized, double-blind, placebo-controlled phase I-IIa trial of Ad26.COV2.S in healthy adults. Ad26.COV2.S was given intramuscularly at 5x10^10 or 1x10^11 viral particles, as a single shot or as two shots 56 days apart. TCRbeta repertoire sequencing was used to assess the specificity and breadth of SARS-CoV-2-reactive T cell receptors after Ad26.COV2.S vaccination. A total of approximately 30 samples were included in the TCR-sequenced set, comprising roughly 20 Ad26.COV2.S vaccine recipients, 5 placebo recipients and 8 SARS-CoV-2 convalescent individuals. Trial participants were randomized into five groups of five, in which low-dose or high-dose Ad26.COV2.S was given once or twice, or placebo was given on both occasions. Blinding of investigators to trial group allocation was maintained during experiments and outcome assessment. What the work shows at the level of the full study, not this receptor alone: The authors noted that total T cell responses may have been underestimated by the TCR breadth and depth analyses. After vaccination, substantial breadth of spike-specific CD8+ and CD4+ T cell responses was reported. The study lacked the statistical power to compare responses across vaccine doses or regimens. Vaccine and placebo recipients had comparable non-spike TCR breadth, which fits with the vaccine containing only spike. Compared with placebo recipients, Ad26.COV2.S recipients showed higher spike-specific TCR breadth (P = 0.0014).

The immunoSEQ Assay was the method used to sequence TCRbeta CDR3 regions. After extraction, genomic DNA underwent amplification by bias-controlled multiplex PCR, followed by high-throughput sequencing. In the authors' own workflow: Collapsing and filtering of sequences were performed to quantify the absolute abundance of each unique TCRbeta CDR3 region. T cell fraction was estimated by normalizing TCRbeta template counts to usable DNA, which was measured by amplifying reference genes present in all nucleated cells. Repertoire TCRs were annotated as SARS-CoV-2-specific by exact matching of V gene, CDR3 amino acid sequence and J gene to a known reactive TCR set. The reference SARS-CoV-2 TCR set came from MIRA and was filtered for enrichment in COVID-19-positive ImmuneCODE repertoires, removing public or cross-reactive TCRs. Using the MIRA antigens, annotated TCRs were further analysed by specific ORF or by position within an ORF. Breadth was defined as the number of annotated unique rearrangements divided by the total number of unique productive rearrangements, and depth was defined as the summed frequency of the annotated unique rearrangements. TCR breadth was compared between groups using two-sided Wilcoxon rank-sum tests. Not all clones reach the TCRdb copy of this immuneACCESS table, which keeps in-frame sequences only. Checked studies attribute under half of the gap to unresolved V genes and leave the rest unexplained. That table is the source of V, J and clone size, and D and trimming were worked out from the DNA. The sample records around 400,000 clones, more than 80% of which are singletons. The ten largest clonotypes hold more than 10% of the sample.

As regards this clone: Its recognized antigen is unknown. Base quality data are lacking; no much larger clone is found one base away.

The treatment or condition tag for this specimen amounts to: around 19 received Ad26.COV2.S at low or high dose, single or two shots; roughly 5 received placebo; per-sample allocation not given. Repertoires of vaccine and placebo recipients were sequenced from samples collected on day 63 after the first injection. Between 29 July and 7 August 2020, Cohort 1b enrolled approximately 26 adults aged 18-55 years at one site in Boston, USA. Ad26.COV2.S was a replication-incompetent adenovirus type 26 vector expressing a prefusion-stabilized SARS-CoV-2 spike protein from the original Wuhan strain. The CDR3 contains 13 residues, cysteine and phenylalanine counted. Only the CDR3 portion is preserved as DNA: 39 bases, with reading frame beginning at the first base. V drops 6 bases and J drops 3 bases, leaving 6 bases in between. CDR1 LNHDA and CDR2 SQIVND are derived from the germline V gene (reference sequence).

The origin of this receptor is a person aged 18-60 years who received the Ad26.COV2.S COVID-19 vaccine or a placebo. The starting material was peripheral blood, obtained in a trial of Ad26.COV2.S vaccine versus placebo. The chain couples TRBV19 to TRBJ2-6; the D gene assignment is ambiguous. The DNA reads as follows: TGTGCCAGTAGGGACGGTGGGGCCAACGTCCTGACTTTC. It translates to CASRDGGANVLTF. Outside the CDR3, residues come from the reference TRBV19 and TRBJ2-6 proteins, so the full variable domain is: DGGITQSPKYLFRKEGQNVTLSCEQNLNHDAMYWYRQDPGQGLRLIYYSQIVNDFQKGDIAEGYSVSREKKESFPLTVTSAQKNPTAFYLCASRDGGANVLTFGAGSRLTVL.